This TCR beta chain was retrieved from a study of T-cell reconstitution after alpha-beta-depleted transplantation in children (dated by TCRdb to the mid-2010s). For the study in its entirety: T-cell immune reconstitution after TCRalphabeta/CD19-depleted allogeneic hematopoietic cell transplantation in children was quantitatively tracked in the study by means of TCR repertoire profiling.

Library prep was done by PCR. Sequenced using an Illumina HiSeq 2500. To normalize quantification of the TCRbeta repertoire, the TCR libraries were built with molecular barcoding that relied on unique molecular identifiers. TCRdb itself trimmed the public reads at Q25 with fastp, ran MiXCR and retained productive beta chains. Under each unique CDR3 protein, matching rows form one entry showing the most common genes and DNA. In this sample the table shows 600,000 to 700,000 distinct CDR3 sequences, around 16% of which occur a single time. 0.85% to 1.3% of the sample is held by the ten biggest clonotypes. The CDR3 sequence holds 17 residues, the cysteine and phenylalanine included. Solely the CDR3 DNA is kept, with 51 bases framed from the first base. The germline V gene provides CDR1 MNHNS and CDR2 SASEGT. To note about this clonotype: Its binding antigen is unknown. At one end, the junction sequence differs from germline, possibly due to a read error.

The specimen comprised PBMCs from the stem cell graft donor, sampled from the stem cell graft. The sequence derives from a human donor who donated a stem cell graft to a child with acute myeloid leukemia. The chain was built from TRBV6-1 and TRBJ1-1; the D region possibly corresponds to TRBD1 (5 bases align). DNA sequence: TGTGCCAGCAGTGAAGCGGTGGGACCTCTTTTGAAAACTGAAGCTTTCTTT. It codes for CASSEAVGPLLKTEAFF.